What follows are 17 T cell receptor beta chains derived from one specimen sequenced in a study of blood T cell repertoires in COVID-19. Assay used: immunoSEQ multiplex PCR; TCRdb lists only in-frame clones, some missing. The table lists almost 95,000 clones, approximately 90% of them singletons. The specimen sequenced was peripheral blood. The receptors were gathered from a woman in her sixties or seventies with COVID-19, enrolled during active disease.

The chain links TRBV5-4 to TRBJ1-2, with D possibly matching TRBD1 (6 bases). CDR1 is SGHNT and CDR2 is YYREEE in the germline V gene (reference sequence). This CDR3 is 13 amino acids long. V lost 7 bases and J 3 bases, leaving 13 bases between the germline ends. The DNA of the CDR3 is TGTGCCAGCGACGTAGGGGGGGACTATGGCTACACCTTC. This translates into CASDVGGDYGYTF.

This clone was picked up a small number of times. CDR3 amino acids: CASSQDRVSEAFF. Written as DNA, the CDR3 is TGTGCCAGCAGCCAAGACAGGGTTTCTGAAGCTTTCTTT. The V call is TRBV7-9, the J call TRBJ1-1, with 7 bases that match TRBD1. The V segment lost 5 bases and the J segment 6 bases; nucleotides outside the gene matches: 6. The germline CDR1 and CDR2 sequences are SEHNR and FQNEAQ (reference sequence). This CDR3 comprises 13 residues.

Worth noting for this clone: At one of its ends the junction is not consistent with the germline gene, which may arise from a read error. The rearrangement uses TRBV18 and TRBJ2-7, with 13 bases lining up with TRBD2. The CDR3 is made up of 15 amino acids. CDR1 is KGHSH, CDR2 LQKENI, per germline. DNA of the CDR3: TGTGCCAGCTCACCCGGGACTAGCGGGACCTACGAGCAGTGCTTC. This encodes CASSPGTSGTYEQCF. Complete variable domain (other parts from reference TRBV18 and TRBJ2-7): NAGVMQNPRHLVRRRGQEARLRCSPMKGHSHVYWYRQLPEEGLKFMVYLQKENIIDESGMPKERFSAEFPKEGPSILRIQQVVRGDSAAYFCASSPGTSGTYEQCFGPGTRLTVT.

The CDR3 bases are TGTGCCAGCTCACCACCGTCGGACCAAGAGACCCAGTACTTC. Protein product: CASSPPSDQETQYF. The J gene is TRBJ2-5, the V gene TRBV18; D call uncertain. This CDR3 comprises 14 residues. Deletions cut 0 bases from V and 0 bases from J, with 5 bases between. The V gene's germline CDR1 is KGHSH and CDR2 LQKENI. The complete variable domain, with remaining parts taken from reference TRBV18 and TRBJ2-5, reads NAGVMQNPRHLVRRRGQEARLRCSPMKGHSHVYWYRQLPEEGLKFMVYLQKENIIDESGMPKERFSAEFPKEGPSILRIQQVVRGDSAAYFCASSPPSDQETQYFGPGTRLLVL.

The genes are TRBV4-1 and TRBJ1-2, with TRBD1 identical over 9 bases. The CDR3 consists of 15 residues. V dropped 1 base and J dropped 4; count of bases not matched to a gene: 4. Germline CDR1 and CDR2: MGHRA and YSYEKL. CDR3 sequence reads: CASSQGGQGIYGYTF. The CDR3 DNA follows: TGCGCCAGCAGCCAAGGGGGACAGGGAATCTATGGCTACACCTTC.

This chain connects TRBV5-1 to TRBJ1-1; 7 bases line up with TRBD1. V lost 4 bases and J lost 4; bases outside the gene matches: 7. Germline V lookup: CDR1 SGHRS, CDR2 YFSETQ. CDR3 length: 14 residues. The CDR3 reads CASSPTGDGTEAFF. The DNA of the CDR3 is TGCGCCAGCAGCCCCACAGGGGATGGCACTGAAGCTTTCTTT.

The rearrangement joins TRBV6-5 to TRBJ1-5, with 9 bases lining up with TRBD1. This CDR3 spans 15 amino acids. Germline-derived CDR1 and CDR2 are MNHEY and SVGAGI. V lost 6 bases and J lost 2; bases outside the gene matches: 5. Here the CDR3 reads CASSRGQGGNQPQHF. DNA of the CDR3: TGTGCCAGCAGCCGGGGACAGGGTGGCAATCAGCCCCAGCATTTT.

The chain joins TRBV19 to TRBJ2-1; TRBD2 matches 8 bases. The germline gives CDR1 LNHDA, CDR2 SQIVND (reference sequence). J gave up 2 bases and V 7 bases, and 7 bases lay outside the gene matches. This CDR3 region has 15 residues. The CDR3 nucleotides are TGTGCCAGTAAACGCGGGGGGTTCCCCTACAATGAGCAGTTCTTC. Protein: CASKRGGFPYNEQFF.

V usage is TRBV18 and J usage is TRBJ2-7; a weak D match, TRBD1 (6 bases). V lost 6 bases, J lost 2 bases, and 11 bases lay in between. Germline V gives CDR1 KGHSH, CDR2 LQKENI. The CDR3 is made up of 13 amino acids. The CDR3 reads CASSDRLAYEQYF. In nucleotides, the CDR3 is TGTGCCAGCTCCGACAGGCTCGCCTACGAGCAGTACTTC.

V usage is TRBV19 and J usage is TRBJ1-4; TRBD1 matches 12 bases. V lost 3 bases to trimming and J lost 0 bases; unmatched junction nucleotides: 20. The germline gives CDR1 LNHDA, CDR2 SQIVND (reference sequence). This CDR3 has 23 residues. CDR3 sequence: CASSIIGGTGGVVKLATNEKLFF. DNA of the CDR3: TGTGCCAGTAGTATCATTGGCGGGACAGGGGGCGTTGTAAAACTTGCAACTAATGAAAAACTGTTTTTT.

The rearrangement links TRBV15 to TRBJ1-5, with D unclear. The CDR3 covers 17 residues. V shed 3 bases and J shed 1 base, with 16 bases lying between them. Germline CDR1 and CDR2: LNHNV and YYDKDF (reference sequence). CDR3 amino acids: CATSRGGAGSSNQPQHF. The CDR3 region has the DNA TGTGCCACCAGCAGGGGCGGTGCGGGGTCAAGCAATCAGCCCCAGCATTTT.

V gene TRBV7-3 combines with J gene TRBJ2-1; 8 positions agree with TRBD1. Germline loops: CDR1 SGHTA, CDR2 FQGTGA. The CDR3 spans 15 residues. V dropped 5 bases and J dropped 4; count of bases not matched to a gene: 7. CDR3 nucleotide sequence: TGTGCCAGCAGCCGGGGACAGGAAATATACAATGAGCAGTTCTTC. It yields the protein CASSRGQEIYNEQFF.

The J gene is TRBJ2-1, the V gene TRBV5-1; D is possibly TRBD1 (7 bases). Trimming cost V 3 bases and J 4 bases, with 17 bases left between them. This CDR3 comprises 16 residues. Per the germline V gene, CDR1 is SGHRS and CDR2 is YFSETQ. The CDR3 protein is CASSWRGPDRYNEQFF. For the CDR3, the DNA is TGCGCCAGCAGCTGGAGGGGGCCCGATCGTTACAATGAGCAGTTCTTC.

The chain is built from TRBV9 and TRBJ1-6, with D possibly being TRBD1 (5 bases). Germline CDR1 and CDR2: SGDLS and YYNGEE. The CDR3 sequence is 16 residues long. Trimming took off 3 bases at V and 10 bases at J, with 20 bases between the two ends. In DNA, the CDR3 is TGTGCCAGCAGCGCCGGACCTCAGGGAGGAGGCTCACCCCTCCACTTT. As protein: CASSAGPQGGGSPLHF.

The chain combines TRBV4-3 with TRBJ1-6, with D possibly being TRBD1 (6 bases). V shed 1 base and J shed 9 bases, with 19 bases lying between them. Germline V gene lookup returns CDR1 LGHNA and CDR2 YSLEER. The CDR3 is 17 residues long. CDR3 sequence reads: CASSQAAGGGRVSPLHF. In DNA form, the CDR3 reads TGCGCCAGCAGCCAAGCCGCCGGCGGGGGGCGAGTTTCACCCCTCCACTTT.

The chain carries TRBV5-6 and TRBJ1-2; 7 nucleotides line up with TRBD1. The CDR3 runs to 14 residues. Germline assignment: CDR1 SGHDT and CDR2 YYEEEE. V lost 4 bases, J lost 8 bases, and 11 bases stayed unmatched. The CDR3 here is CASSTPGTERGYTF. CDR3 coding DNA: TGTGCCAGCAGCACCCCTGGGACAGAACGGGGCTACACCTTC.

The V and J genes are TRBV12-3 or TRBV12-4 and TRBJ1-2; the match to TRBD1 covers 7 bases. J was trimmed by 6 bases and V by 6 bases; bases with no gene match: 7. The CDR3 is 13 amino acids. CDR3 nucleotide sequence: TGTGCCAGCAGCCAAGGGACAGCCCATGGCTACACCTTC. Its protein is CASSQGTAHGYTF.